Shown below are 4 T cell receptor beta chains from a single sample sequenced in a study of T cells in Graves' hyperthyroidism and ophthalmopathy. Regions amplified from RNA transcripts were the TCR beta CDR3 regions. The TCR CDR3 was amplified in a first-round RT-PCR using the HTBI primer set. TCRdb processed the multiplex PCR reads anew with MiXCR; each CDR3 protein has one entry. The table lists approximately 410,000 distinct CDR3 sequences, around 13% of them singletons. Sequencing was done on a sample of blood. The receptor set was obtained from a woman aged 18-29 years with Graves' hyperthyroidism.

In this sample, this clonotype turned up many times. The chain couples TRBV7-2 to TRBJ1-2; D perhaps matches TRBD1 (5 bases). CDR3 length: 13 residues. Trimming removed 6 bases from V and 0 bases from J, with 8 bases in between. CDR1 and CDR2 from the germline V gene are SGHTA and FQGNSA. CDR3 region: CASRRDANYGYTF. The DNA of the CDR3 is TGTGCCAGCAGACGGGACGCTAACTATGGCTACACCTTC.

This clonotype was observed many times. A much bigger clone sits one base away, suggesting this may be a read error. The rearrangement joins TRBV12-3 or TRBV12-4 to TRBJ1-2, with 7 bases lining up with TRBD1. The CDR3 totals 13 residues. With 6 bases clipped from V and 2 bases from J, the junction kept 3 bases outside the gene matches. Here the CDR3 reads CASRPTGNYGYTF. DNA for the CDR3: TGTGCCAGCAGACCGACAGGGAACTATGGCTACACCTTC.

This clonotype was detected a few times. This chain connects TRBV20-1 to TRBJ2-1, with 7 bases lining up with TRBD2. Germline assignment: CDR1 DFQATT and CDR2 SNEGSKA (reference sequence). This CDR3 contains 19 residues. With V trimmed by 0 bases and J by 8 bases, 22 bases remained unmatched. The CDR3 here is CSARDGAGEAGRAEYEQFF. Written as DNA, the CDR3 is TGCAGTGCTAGAGATGGGGCGGGGGAGGCGGGGAGGGCCGAATATGAGCAGTTCTTC.

This clonotype was recorded at least ten times. The chain links TRBV6-6 to TRBJ1-1; D gene unclear. Trimming shortened V by 0 bases and J by 4 bases, and 9 bases separated the two germline ends. There are 14 residues in the CDR3. Germline CDR1 MNHNY, CDR2 SVGAGI (reference sequence). CDR3 region: CASSYSGESTEAFF. DNA for the CDR3: TGTGCCAGCAGTTACTCTGGGGAATCCACTGAAGCTTTCTTT.